The T cell receptor beta chain under discussion was sequenced for a study of CXCR4 blockade with PD-1 therapy in pancreatic cancer. The method was immunoSEQ multiplex PCR; TCRdb's version includes in-frame clones alone and lacks a portion of them. This repertoire shows approximately 17,000 clones, about 72% found once; its top ten account for 5.5% to 6%. The V and J ends lost 5 bases and 3 bases respectively, with 11 bases between them. The CDR3 runs to 13 residues. Germline values: CDR1 LNHDA, CDR2 SQIVND (reference sequence). This chain uses TRBV19 with TRBJ2-7; D may be TRBD1 or TRBD2 (6 bases each). The sequence came from a human donor with pancreatic ductal adenocarcinoma. The sample was tumor tissue. The CDR3 nucleotides are TGTGCCAGTAGTGCGGGACAAAACTACGAGCAGTACTTC. Its translation is CASSAGQNYEQYF. The whole variable domain, filled in from reference TRBV19 and TRBJ2-7, reads DGGITQSPKYLFRKEGQNVTLSCEQNLNHDAMYWYRQDPGQGLRLIYYSQIVNDFQKGDIAEGYSVSREKKESFPLTVTSAQKNPTAFYLCASSAGQNYEQYFGPGTRLTVT.